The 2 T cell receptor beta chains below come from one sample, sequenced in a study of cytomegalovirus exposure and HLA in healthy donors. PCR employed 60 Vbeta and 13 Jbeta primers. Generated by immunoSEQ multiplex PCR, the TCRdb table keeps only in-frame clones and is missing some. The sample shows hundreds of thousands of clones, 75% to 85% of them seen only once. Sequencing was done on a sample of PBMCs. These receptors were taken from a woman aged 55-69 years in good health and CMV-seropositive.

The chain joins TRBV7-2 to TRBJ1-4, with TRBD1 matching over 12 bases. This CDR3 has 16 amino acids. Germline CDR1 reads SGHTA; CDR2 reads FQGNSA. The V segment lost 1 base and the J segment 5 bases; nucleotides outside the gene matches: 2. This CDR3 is CASSLDGTGGNEKLFF. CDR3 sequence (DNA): TGTGCCAGCAGCTTAGACGGGACAGGGGGCAATGAAAAACTGTTTTTT.

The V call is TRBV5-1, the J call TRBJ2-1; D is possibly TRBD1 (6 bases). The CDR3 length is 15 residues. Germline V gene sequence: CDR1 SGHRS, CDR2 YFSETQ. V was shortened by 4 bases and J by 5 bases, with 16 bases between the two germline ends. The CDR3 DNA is TGCGCCAGCAGCCCTCCTTTCAGGGGTAACAATGAGCAGTTCTTC. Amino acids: CASSPPFRGNNEQFF.